A single sample is the source of the 18 T cell receptor beta chains below, sequenced in a study of human T cells and chemical hapten exposure. MiXCR, run by TCRdb on the RACE reads, gives a single entry per CDR3 protein. The table has 50,000 to 75,000 distinct CDR3 sequences, roughly 11% seen once. The time point here: patch test 3, about 24 weeks after DPC sensitization. Treatment here: therapeutic diphenylcyclopropenone sensitization with weekly scalp DPC. The starting material was whole blood, obtained in connection with sensitization to the hapten diphenylcyclopropenone (DPC). These receptors originate from a woman aged 30 to 39 with alopecia areata. Some clones in this sample may be carry-over from other donors' samples.

This clonotype was observed a handful of times. The chain employs TRBV6-1 and TRBJ1-4; D is perhaps TRBD1 (6 bases). The CDR3 is 13 amino acids. With 5 bases removed from V and 6 bases from J, the gap between germline ends came to 10 bases. CDR1 MNHNS and CDR2 SASEGT come from the germline V gene. In DNA form, the CDR3 reads TGTGCCAGCAGTCCCCCAGGGGATGAAAAACTGTTTTTT. Its translation: CASSPPGDEKLFF.

The V call is TRBV11-2, the J call TRBJ2-1; unclear D gene. V dropped 0 bases and J dropped 5 bases, with 5 bases sitting between them. The germline gives CDR1 SGHAT, CDR2 FQNNGV. The CDR3 sequence is 13 residues long. The CDR3 DNA sequence: TGTGCCAGCAGCTTAGAACAGAACAATGAGCAGTTCTTC. Its protein product is CASSLEQNNEQFF.

This clonotype was recorded a few times. This rearrangement joins TRBV12-3 or TRBV12-4 to TRBJ2-5, with 7 bases fitting TRBD1. The CDR3 covers 13 residues. The V segment lost 6 bases and the J segment 3 bases; nucleotides outside the gene matches: 4. CDR3 loop: CASSLGTEETQYF. The CDR3 nucleotides are TGTGCCAGCAGCCTTGGGACAGAAGAGACCCAGTACTTC.

The chain recombines TRBV27 with TRBJ1-2; 10 bases map to TRBD1. This CDR3 comprises 15 residues. The germline V gene has CDR1 MNHEY and CDR2 SMNVEV (reference sequence). Trimming cost V 6 bases and J 3 bases; bases outside gene matches: 7. In DNA, the CDR3 is TGTGCCAGCAGCCCTGACAGGGGGCTTCACTATGGCTACACCTTC. It codes for CASSPDRGLHYGYTF.

This clonotype occurred a few times. The chain uses TRBV6-2 or TRBV6-3 and TRBJ2-1; 12 nucleotides align to TRBD2. The CDR3 is 14 residues long. With 8 bases clipped from V and 10 bases from J, the junction kept 9 bases outside the gene matches. Germline V lookup: CDR1 MNHEY, CDR2 SVGEGT. CDR3 sequence reads: CASGILAGGGEQFF. CDR3 DNA: TGTGCCAGCGGAATACTAGCGGGAGGAGGGGAGCAGTTCTTC.

In its sample, this clonotype was seen a few times. The rearrangement joins TRBV4-3 to TRBJ2-3, with 14 bases lining up with TRBD2. There are 18 residues in the CDR3. In germline, CDR1 is LGHNA, CDR2 YSLEER. V lost 3 bases to trimming and J lost 9 bases; unmatched junction nucleotides: 14. CDR3 region: CASSQLATGTSGGTTQYF. In DNA, the CDR3 is TGCGCCAGCAGCCAGTTAGCGACCGGGACTAGCGGGGGTACGACGCAGTATTTT.

The chain combines TRBV6-2 or TRBV6-3 with TRBJ2-1; D is perhaps TRBD1 or TRBD2 (6 bases each). The germline V gene has CDR1 MNHEY and CDR2 SVGEGT. The CDR3 sequence is 11 residues long. V lost 9 bases and J lost 10, with 13 bases in between. In DNA, the CDR3 is TGTGCCAGTAGGGGGGCGCGGGAGCAGTTCTTC. This sequence encodes CASRGAREQFF.

This clonotype has just a few counts. The rearrangement links TRBV7-8 to TRBJ1-1, with no clear D. The germline gives CDR1 SGHVS, CDR2 FQNEAQ. Trimming took 2 bases from V and 2 from J, leaving 9 bases between them. CDR3 length: 14 residues. The CDR3 here is CASSLNPENTEAFF. The CDR3 coding sequence is TGTGCCAGCAGCTTAAACCCGGAAAACACTGAAGCTTTCTTT.

This clonotype has just a few counts. The CDR3: CASSLDRGDSGNTIYF. CDR3 in DNA: TGTGCCAGCAGTTTAGACAGGGGGGACTCTGGAAACACCATATATTTT. The V and J genes are TRBV28 and TRBJ1-3; 9 bases agree with TRBD1. The CDR3 loop spans 16 amino acids. V lost 2 bases to trimming and J lost 0 bases; unmatched junction nucleotides: 2. CDR1 MDHEN and CDR2 SYDVKM come from the germline V gene. Filled out from reference TRBV28 and TRBJ1-3, the complete variable domain reads DVKVTQSSRYLVKRTGEKVFLECVQDMDHENMFWYRQDPGLGLRLIYFSYDVKMKEKGDIPEGYSVSREKKERFSLILESASTNQTSMYLCASSLDRGDSGNTIYFGEGSWLTVV.

A few counts support this clonotype. V usage is TRBV21-1 and J usage is TRBJ1-3; the tabulated D call, TRBD1, remains unverified against the DNA. TRBV21-1 is recorded as a pseudogene. The CDR3 has 18 residues. The CDR3 region has the DNA TGTGCCACCATAATCGGGGCCGGGTCGGCGAGCTCTGGAAACACCATATATTTT. Translation gives CATIIGAGSASSGNTIYF.

This clonotype was detected only a few times. The chain employs TRBV23-1 and TRBJ1-5, with 7 bases fitting TRBD1. TRBV23-1 has ORF status, its function being uncertain. CDR3 length: 17 amino acids. Losses at the gene ends were 5 bases for V and 3 bases for J; bases not matched to a gene: 13. CDR3 region: CASSSGKTGEYNQPQHF. CDR3 bases: TGCGCCAGCAGTTCGGGTAAAACAGGGGAGTACAATCAGCCCCAGCATTTT.

This clonotype was found many times. The rearrangement links TRBV7-6 to TRBJ1-3; 8 nucleotides agree with TRBD1. J gave up 0 bases and V 5 bases, and 6 bases lay outside the gene matches. The germline CDR1 and CDR2 sequences are SGHVS and FNYEAQ. The CDR3 sequence is 16 residues long. The CDR3 DNA sequence: TGTGCCAGCAGCCCAGGACAGGGTTTCTCTGGAAACACCATATATTTT. This encodes CASSPGQGFSGNTIYF.

There are a few counts of this clonotype. The chain employs TRBV30 and TRBJ2-3; TRBD1 agrees at 8 bases. The CDR3 extends over 13 amino acids. Per the germline V gene, CDR1 is GTSNPN and CDR2 is SVGIG (reference sequence). The V segment lost 0 bases and the J segment 6 bases; nucleotides outside the gene matches: 2. The CDR3 loop is CAWSVQGGDTQYF. Written as DNA, the CDR3 is TGTGCCTGGAGTGTACAGGGGGGTGATACGCAGTATTTT.

The V gene is TRBV12-5, the J gene TRBJ2-2; D might be TRBD2 (6 bases). This CDR3 contains 14 residues. Germline CDR1 and CDR2: LGHNT and FRNRAP. V was clipped by 1 base and J by 10 bases, with 13 bases between them. The CDR3 DNA reads TGTGCTAGTGGTTTGGCTCTGGGGGAGGCGGAGCTGTTTTTT. Amino acid sequence: CASGLALGEAELFF.

V usage is TRBV20-1 and J usage is TRBJ2-5, with unresolved D. CDR3 size: 13 residues. In germline, CDR1 is DFQATT, CDR2 SNEGSKA (reference sequence). V was trimmed by 1 base and J by 3 bases, leaving 9 bases between them. The CDR3, as DNA: TGCAGTGCTAGAGGCGATAGGAAAGAGACCCAGTACTTC. It encodes CSARGDRKETQYF.

This clonotype was observed many times. This chain links TRBV7-9 with TRBJ2-2, with 9 bases that match TRBD2. Per germline, CDR1 SEHNR and CDR2 FQNEAQ (reference sequence). Trimming cost V 6 bases and J 0 bases; bases outside gene matches: 2. This CDR3 spans 15 amino acids. CDR3 bases: TGTGCCAGCAGAGTAGCGGGGGCGAACACCGGGGAGCTGTTTTTT. This gives the protein CASRVAGANTGELFF. The complete variable domain, with remaining parts taken from reference TRBV7-9 and TRBJ2-2, reads DTGVSQNPRHKITKRGQNVTFRCDPISEHNRLYWYRQTLGQGPEFLTYFQNEAQLEKSRLLSDRFSAERPKGSFSTLEIQRTEQGDSAMYLCASRVAGANTGELFFGEGSRLTVL.

This clonotype was seen only a few times. The rearrangement joins TRBV3-1 to TRBJ2-3, with TRBD2 matching over 11 bases. The J segment lost 3 bases and the V segment lost 4 bases, leaving 12 bases of the junction unmatched. Looked up from germline, CDR1 is LGHDT and CDR2 is YNNKEL (reference sequence). The CDR3 sequence is 18 residues long. The CDR3 sequence: CASSLRWTSGLGTDTQYF. The CDR3, as DNA: TGTGCCAGCAGCCTTCGTTGGACTAGCGGGCTAGGAACAGATACGCAGTATTTT.

This clonotype was counted many times. The CDR3, as DNA: TGCGCCAGCCGACTGGGACGGGAGCCCTATGGCTACACCTTC. This codes for CASRLGREPYGYTF. The chain has TRBV5-1 and TRBJ1-2; D might be TRBD1 (5 bases). The CDR3 contains 14 residues. Germline assignment: CDR1 SGHRS and CDR2 YFSETQ. Trimming shortened V by 7 bases and J by 4 bases, and 17 bases separated the two germline ends.